Listed here are 13 T cell receptor beta chains from one sample, sequenced in a study of blood T cell repertoires in COVID-19. Sequenced by immunoSEQ multiplex PCR; TCRdb stores in-frame clones only, minus some. Altogether 130,000 or so clones are present, just under 90% being singletons, with the ten largest covering approximately 2%. The sequenced sample was peripheral blood. The source is a woman in her 50s with acute or convalescent COVID-19.

The chain combines TRBV14 with TRBJ2-7, with D possibly TRBD2 on 5 matching bases. Trimming took 1 base from V and 1 from J, leaving 11 bases between them. Germline-derived CDR1 and CDR2 are SGHDN and FVKESK. The CDR3 length is 15 residues. CDR3 coding DNA: TGTGCCAGCAGCCAAGTGGCTAGCAGGTCCTACGAGCAGTACTTC. This codes for CASSQVASRSYEQYF. The complete variable domain, with remaining parts taken from reference TRBV14 and TRBJ2-7, reads EAGVTQFPSHSVIEKGQTVTLRCDPISGHDNLYWYRRVMGKEIKFLLHFVKESKQDESGMPNNRFLAERTGGTYSTLKVQPAELEDSGVYFCASSQVASRSYEQYFGPGTRLTVT.

This chain joins TRBV11-3 and TRBJ2-3; 12 bases are shared with TRBD2. Trimming cost V 3 bases and J 2 bases; bases outside gene matches: 3. The CDR3 loop spans 16 amino acids. In germline, CDR1 is SGHNT, CDR2 YENEEA. The CDR3 is CASSFRLAGDTDTQYF. CDR3 nucleotides: TGTGCCAGCAGCTTCAGACTAGCGGGGGACACAGATACGCAGTATTTT.

This rearrangement joins TRBV10-3 to TRBJ1-3, with a weak D call TRBD1 (6 bases). Germline lookup yields CDR1 ENHRY and CDR2 SYGVKD. Trimming stripped 4 bases from V and 2 bases from J, with 12 bases between. This CDR3 region has 15 residues. The CDR3 DNA is TGTGCCATCAGTGCTACACAGGGTGCTGGAAACACCATATATTTT. Translation gives CAISATQGAGNTIYF.

V usage is TRBV18 and J usage is TRBJ1-2, with D possibly matching TRBD1 (6 bases). Per germline, CDR1 KGHSH and CDR2 LQKENI. The CDR3 runs 13 residues. Trimming took off 3 bases at V and 6 bases at J, with 11 bases between the two ends. In DNA, the CDR3 is TGTGCCAGCTCACCTGGGACATCGGATGGCTACACCTTC. The encoded protein is CASSPGTSDGYTF.

The J gene is TRBJ1-5, the V gene TRBV2; the D gene is possibly TRBD1 (5 bases). V lost 7 bases to trimming and J lost 4 bases, with 11 bases between them. The germline V gene encodes CDR1 SNHLY and CDR2 FYNNEI. The CDR3 consists of 13 residues. CDR3 in amino acids: CASTRQRNQPQHF. Here the CDR3 DNA reads TGTGCCAGCACCCGACAGCGAAATCAGCCCCAGCATTTT.

The V call is TRBV7-9, the J call TRBJ2-5; D ambiguous. The CDR3 loop spans 13 amino acids. Trimming left V 3 bases short and J 4 bases short, with 9 bases between. Germline CDR1 SEHNR, CDR2 FQNEAQ (reference sequence). This chain's CDR3 is CASSFIPSETQYF. In DNA, the CDR3 is TGTGCCAGCAGCTTTATCCCTTCAGAGACCCAGTACTTC.

This clone was seen more than once but under ten times. The chain is built from TRBV18 and TRBJ1-1, with 11 nucleotides matching TRBD1. CDR1 KGHSH and CDR2 LQKENI come from the germline V gene. CDR3 length equals 15 residues. The V and J ends lost 6 bases and 10 bases, in that order; junction bases with no gene match: 13. CDR3 region: CASSLSRTGGSGAFF. The DNA of the CDR3 is TGTGCCAGCTCCCTTTCAAGGACAGGGGGCTCGGGAGCTTTCTTT.

V gene TRBV7-8 combines with J gene TRBJ2-4, with D possibly matching TRBD1 (6 bases). The V end lost 5 bases, the J end lost 7 bases, and 12 bases lay between the germline ends. The germline V gene has CDR1 SGHVS and CDR2 FQNEAQ. CDR3 length: 13 amino acids. The CDR3 nucleotides are TGTGCCAGCAGCGCAGGGGCAAGTAACATTCAGTACTTC. Protein product: CASSAGASNIQYF.

J is TRBJ1-2 and V is TRBV12-5, with a possible D match to TRBD1 (6 bases). Germline lookup yields CDR1 LGHNT and CDR2 FRNRAP. Trimming removed 2 bases at V and 4 bases at J, with 14 bases between. The CDR3 has 15 amino acids. The chain's CDR3 is CASGLSGQSRYGYTF. As DNA, the CDR3 is TGTGCTAGTGGTTTGTCAGGACAGTCACGCTATGGCTACACCTTC.

This chain joins TRBV30 and TRBJ1-1; D gene ambiguous. Germline CDR1 reads GTSNPN; CDR2 reads SVGIG (reference sequence). The length of the CDR3 is 13 residues. Trimming took 0 bases from V and 1 from J, leaving 6 bases between them. The CDR3 region has the DNA TGTGCCTGGAGTGTGGGCCAGAACACTGAAGCTTTCTTT. This codes for CAWSVGQNTEAFF.

The chain links TRBV6-5 to TRBJ1-4, with 7 bases identical to TRBD1. Germline V gene lookup returns CDR1 MNHEY and CDR2 SVGAGI. The CDR3 totals 14 residues. Losses at the gene ends were 5 bases for V and 4 bases for J; bases not matched to a gene: 4. The CDR3, as DNA: TGTGCCAGCAGTAGGGACAGAGATAATGAAAAACTGTTTTTT. It specifies CASSRDRDNEKLFF.

The CDR3 here is CASSHGQGGTDTQYF. Written as DNA, the CDR3 is TGCGCCAGCAGCCACGGACAGGGGGGCACAGATACGCAGTATTTT. The chain couples TRBV4-1 to TRBJ2-3, with 10 nucleotides matching TRBD1. Germline CDR1 and CDR2: MGHRA and YSYEKL. The V segment lost 3 bases and the J segment 1 base; nucleotides outside the gene matches: 1. This CDR3 is built from 15 residues.

CDR3 DNA: TGCAGTGCTAGTCCCCAGGGAAGGCAGCCCCAGCATTTT. It yields the protein CSASPQGRQPQHF. The chain recombines TRBV20-1 with TRBJ1-5, with D possibly TRBD1 on 5 matching bases. This CDR3 is 13 amino acids long. Germline V gene lookup returns CDR1 DFQATT and CDR2 SNEGSKA (reference sequence). V gave up 3 bases and J gave up 7 bases, with 13 bases separating them.